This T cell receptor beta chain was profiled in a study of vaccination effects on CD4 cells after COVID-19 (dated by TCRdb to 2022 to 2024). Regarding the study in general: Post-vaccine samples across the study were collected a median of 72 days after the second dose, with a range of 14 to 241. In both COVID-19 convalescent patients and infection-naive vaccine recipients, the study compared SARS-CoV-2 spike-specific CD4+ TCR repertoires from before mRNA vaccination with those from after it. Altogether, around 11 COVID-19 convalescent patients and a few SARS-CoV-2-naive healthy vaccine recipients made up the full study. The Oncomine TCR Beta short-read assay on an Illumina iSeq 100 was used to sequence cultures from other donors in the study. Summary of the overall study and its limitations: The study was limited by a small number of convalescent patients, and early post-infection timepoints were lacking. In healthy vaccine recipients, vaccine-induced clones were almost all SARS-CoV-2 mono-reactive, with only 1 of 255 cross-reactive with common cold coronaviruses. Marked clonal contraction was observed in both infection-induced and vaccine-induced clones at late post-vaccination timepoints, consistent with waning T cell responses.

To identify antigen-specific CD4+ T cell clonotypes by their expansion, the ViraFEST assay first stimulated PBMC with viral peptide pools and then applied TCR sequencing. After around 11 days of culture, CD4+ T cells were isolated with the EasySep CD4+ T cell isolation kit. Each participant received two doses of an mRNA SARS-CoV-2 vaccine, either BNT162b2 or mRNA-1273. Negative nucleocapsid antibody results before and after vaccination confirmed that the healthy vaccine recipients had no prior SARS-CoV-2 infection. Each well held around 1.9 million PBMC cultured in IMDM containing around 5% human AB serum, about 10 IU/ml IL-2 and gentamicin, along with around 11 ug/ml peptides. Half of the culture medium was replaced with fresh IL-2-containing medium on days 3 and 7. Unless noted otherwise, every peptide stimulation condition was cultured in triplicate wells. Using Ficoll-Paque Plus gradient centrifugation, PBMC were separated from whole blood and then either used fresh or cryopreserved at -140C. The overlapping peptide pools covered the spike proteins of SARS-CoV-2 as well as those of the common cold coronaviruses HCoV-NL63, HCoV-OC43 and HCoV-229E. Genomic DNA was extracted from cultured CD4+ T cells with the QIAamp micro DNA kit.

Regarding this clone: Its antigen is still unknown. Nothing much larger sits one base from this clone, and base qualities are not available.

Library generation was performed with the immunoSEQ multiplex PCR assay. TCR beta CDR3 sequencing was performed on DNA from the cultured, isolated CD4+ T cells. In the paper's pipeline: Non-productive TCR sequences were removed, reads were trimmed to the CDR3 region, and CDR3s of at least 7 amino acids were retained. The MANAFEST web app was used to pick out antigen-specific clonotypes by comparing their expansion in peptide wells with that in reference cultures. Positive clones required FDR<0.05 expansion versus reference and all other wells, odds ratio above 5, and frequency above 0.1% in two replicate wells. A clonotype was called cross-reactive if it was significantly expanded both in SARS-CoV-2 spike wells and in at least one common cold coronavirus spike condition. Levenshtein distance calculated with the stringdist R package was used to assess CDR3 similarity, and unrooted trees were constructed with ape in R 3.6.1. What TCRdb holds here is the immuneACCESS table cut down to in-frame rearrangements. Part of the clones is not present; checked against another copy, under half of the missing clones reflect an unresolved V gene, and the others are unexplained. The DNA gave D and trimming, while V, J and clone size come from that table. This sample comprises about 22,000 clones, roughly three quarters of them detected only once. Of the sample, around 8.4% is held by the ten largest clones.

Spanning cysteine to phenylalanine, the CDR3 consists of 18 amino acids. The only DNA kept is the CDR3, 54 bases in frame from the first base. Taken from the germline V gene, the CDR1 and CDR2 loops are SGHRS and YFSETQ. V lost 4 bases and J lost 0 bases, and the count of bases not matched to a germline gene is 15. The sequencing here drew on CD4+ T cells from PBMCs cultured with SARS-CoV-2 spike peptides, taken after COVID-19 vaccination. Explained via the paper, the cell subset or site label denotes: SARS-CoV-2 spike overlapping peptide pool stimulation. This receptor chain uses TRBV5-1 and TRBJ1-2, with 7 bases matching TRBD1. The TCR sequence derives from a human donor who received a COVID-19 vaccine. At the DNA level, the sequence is TGCGCCAGCAGCCGGATGTCCCCGGGACAGCGAACTAACTATGGCTACACCTTC. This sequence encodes CASSRMSPGQRTNYGYTF.